This T cell receptor (beta chain) was identified in a study of shared clonotypes between healthy human individuals. For the study at large: A couple of women and a few men aged 18 to 49 made up the donors.

Only in-frame clones appear in the TCRdb table, and some are missing; sequencing was by immunoSEQ multiplex PCR. Among 2 million to 3 million clones listed, over 85% were seen once. The CDR3 loop spans 15 amino acids. Germline V lookup: CDR1 LGHNA, CDR2 YNFKEQ. V lost 1 base and J lost 5, with 14 bases in between. The specimen was naive CD4+ T cells from PBMCs. The subset denotes: CD45RA+ positively selected. J is TRBJ2-5 and V is TRBV4-2, with no clear D. The clonotype was recovered from a man younger than 35 in good health. Some clones in this sample may be carry-over from other donors' samples. The CDR3 loop reads CASSQGPRPGETQYF. CDR3 DNA: TGTGCCAGCAGCCAAGGTCCGAGACCAGGCGAGACCCAGTACTTC.